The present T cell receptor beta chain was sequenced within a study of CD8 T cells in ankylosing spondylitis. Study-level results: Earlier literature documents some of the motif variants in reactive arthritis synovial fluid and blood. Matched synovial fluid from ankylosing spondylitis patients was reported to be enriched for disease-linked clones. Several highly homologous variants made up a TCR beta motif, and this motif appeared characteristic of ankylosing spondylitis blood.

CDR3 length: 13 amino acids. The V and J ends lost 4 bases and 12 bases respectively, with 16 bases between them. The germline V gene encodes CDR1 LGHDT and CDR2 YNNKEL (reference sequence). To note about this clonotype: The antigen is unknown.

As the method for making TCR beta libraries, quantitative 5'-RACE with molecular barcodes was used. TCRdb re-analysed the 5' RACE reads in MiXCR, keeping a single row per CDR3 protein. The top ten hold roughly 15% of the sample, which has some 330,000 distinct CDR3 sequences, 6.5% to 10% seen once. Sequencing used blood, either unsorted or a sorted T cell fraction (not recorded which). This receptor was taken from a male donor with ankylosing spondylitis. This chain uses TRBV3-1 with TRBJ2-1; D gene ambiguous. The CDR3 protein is CASSLRPVGRQFF. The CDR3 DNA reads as TGTGCCAGCAGCCTCAGACCGGTTGGGCGGCAGTTCTTC.